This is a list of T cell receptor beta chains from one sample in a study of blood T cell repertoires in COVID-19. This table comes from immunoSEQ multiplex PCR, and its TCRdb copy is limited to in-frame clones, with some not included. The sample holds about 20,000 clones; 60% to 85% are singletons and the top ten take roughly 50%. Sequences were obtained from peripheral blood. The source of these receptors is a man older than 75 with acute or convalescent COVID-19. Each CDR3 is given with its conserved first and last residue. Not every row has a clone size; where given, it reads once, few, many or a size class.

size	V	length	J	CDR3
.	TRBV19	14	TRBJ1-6	CASSSTGGNSPLHF
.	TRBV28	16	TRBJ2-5	CASSTGLAGVTETQYF
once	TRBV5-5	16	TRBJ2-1	CASSLHPSREDNEQFF
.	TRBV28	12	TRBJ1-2	CASSLGAVGYTF
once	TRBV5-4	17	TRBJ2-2	CASSLERQGSTTGELFF
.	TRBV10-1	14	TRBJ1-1	CASSPQGPNTEAFF
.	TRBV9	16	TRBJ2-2	CASSVVETRVPGELFF
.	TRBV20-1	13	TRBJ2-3	CSASGSTTDTQYF
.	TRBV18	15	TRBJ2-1	CASSPPGSSYNEQFF
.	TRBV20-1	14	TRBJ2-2	CSASDGQGVGELFF
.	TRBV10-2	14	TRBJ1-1	CASRIAGGGTEAFF
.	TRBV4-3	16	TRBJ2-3	CASSQGGQGGTDTQYF
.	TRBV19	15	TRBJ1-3	CASSIGTEPGNTIYF
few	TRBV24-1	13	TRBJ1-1	CATRGQMNTEAFF
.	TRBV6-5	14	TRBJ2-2	CASSLDRNTGELFF
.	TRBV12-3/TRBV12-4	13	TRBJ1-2	CASRTGGRWGYTF
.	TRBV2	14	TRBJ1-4	CATQSGTGREKLFF
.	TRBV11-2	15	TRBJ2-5	CASSLDRGIPETQYF
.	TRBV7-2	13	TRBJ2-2	CASMDRNTGELFF
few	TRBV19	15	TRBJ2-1	CASSIGTARDNEQFF
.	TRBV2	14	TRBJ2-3	CASAIAGRTDTQYF
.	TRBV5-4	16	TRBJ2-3	CASSQGLAGGQDTQYF
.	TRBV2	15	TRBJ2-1	CASSLRLADYNEQFF
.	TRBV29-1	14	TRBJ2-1	CSVMTSGSGGEQFF
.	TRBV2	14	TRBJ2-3	CASSEGWGGDTQYF
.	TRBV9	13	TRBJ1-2	CASTDDRVDGYTF
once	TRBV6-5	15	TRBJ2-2	CASRPLAGNTGELFF
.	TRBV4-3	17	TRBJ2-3	CASSQGEVASGSDTQYF
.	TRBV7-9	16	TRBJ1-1	CASSLALGALSTEAFF
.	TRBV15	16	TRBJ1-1	CATSRGNRGMNTEAFF
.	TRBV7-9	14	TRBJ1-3	CASSLKGGGNTIYF
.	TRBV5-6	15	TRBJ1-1	CASSGDRGKSTEAFF
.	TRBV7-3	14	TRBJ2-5	CASSSGTIGETQYF
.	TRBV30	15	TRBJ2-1	CAWSDLAGPYNEQFF
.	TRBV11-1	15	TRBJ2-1	CASSDRAQRVNEQFF
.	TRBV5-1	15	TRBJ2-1	CASSTVGGTYNEQFF
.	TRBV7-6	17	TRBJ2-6	CASSAKQAPSGANVLTF
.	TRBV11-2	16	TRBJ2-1	CASSSNVGAGYNEQFF
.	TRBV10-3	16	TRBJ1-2	CAITGTGAPPNYGYTF
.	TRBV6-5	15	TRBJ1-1	CASSYEGGAGAEAFF
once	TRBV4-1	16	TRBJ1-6	CASSQGPTLDFSPLHF
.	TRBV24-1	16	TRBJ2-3	CATSDKQGKGTDTQYF